This TCR beta chain was sequenced for a study of CD8+ T cells in alopecia areata. Overall study: Each of the treated patients was given oral tofacitinib, 5 to 10 mg twice daily, for moderate-to-severe alopecia areata.

cDNA reverse transcribed from extracted RNA served as the sequencing template. Repertoires were generated with immunoSEQ multiplex PCR, while TCRdb's copy carries only in-frame clones and drops some. In the table there are under 250,000 clones, 50% to 70% of which are singletons. General study points: Normal scalp had lower clonality than lesional scalp, with alopecia totalis/universalis lesions showing this most strongly.

Both peripheral blood and punch biopsies of lesional scalp skin were obtained from patients who had alopecia areata. The germline CDR1 and CDR2 sequences are SSHAT and FNYEAQ (reference sequence). The CDR3 runs 16 residues. As to this clone: No antigen is known for it. At one of its ends the junction is not consistent with the germline gene, which may arise from a read error.

Specimen: CD4+ T cells sorted from blood, collected at week 0. This chain joins TRBV7-7 and TRBJ2-5; 15 positions match TRBD2. The source of this sequence is a human donor with alopecia areata. CDR3 region: CASSSGLAGGIETQYF. CDR3 sequence (DNA): TGTGCTAGCAGCTCGGGACTAGCGGGAGGTATTGAGACCCAGTACTTC.